These 30 T cell receptor beta chains originate from one sample sequenced in a study of blood T cell repertoires in COVID-19. The protocol was immunoSEQ multiplex PCR, while the TCRdb copy is restricted to in-frame clones and leaves out a portion. In the table there are 190,000 or so clones, about 86% of which are singletons. Sequences were obtained from peripheral blood. Source of these receptors: a man aged 45-65 years with active or convalescent COVID-19.

The V gene is TRBV7-9, the J gene TRBJ1-1; TRBD1 aligns across 10 bases. J was trimmed by 4 bases and V by 5 bases; bases with no gene match: 13. This CDR3 spans 17 amino acids. The germline V gene has CDR1 SEHNR and CDR2 FQNEAQ (reference sequence). DNA for the CDR3: TGTGCCAGCAGCCTGGGGCGGGACAGGGGTAAGGTCACTGAAGCTTTCTTT. This codes for CASSLGRDRGKVTEAFF.

The chain carries TRBV30 and TRBJ2-7; 7 bases map to TRBD2. This CDR3 contains 13 residues. Trimming removed 4 bases from V and 3 bases from J; junction bases left unmatched: 6. Looked up from germline, CDR1 is GTSNPN and CDR2 is SVGIG (reference sequence). The CDR3 region has the DNA TGTGCCTGGATGGCCGGGGGGAGCTACGAGCAGTACTTC. The encoded protein is CAWMAGGSYEQYF.

V is TRBV5-5 and J is TRBJ1-2; 8 bases align to TRBD1. Germline values: CDR1 SGHKS, CDR2 YYEKEE (reference sequence). The CDR3 extends over 17 amino acids. With 5 bases clipped from V and 1 base from J, the junction kept 13 bases outside the gene matches. Here the CDR3 reads CASRNHLAGGHNYGYTF. Written as DNA, the CDR3 is TGTGCCAGCAGGAACCACCTAGCAGGGGGCCATAACTATGGCTACACCTTC.

The rearrangement links TRBV7-2 to TRBJ1-6, with D possibly matching TRBD1 (6 bases). Germline CDR1 and CDR2: SGHTA and FQGNSA. Trimming shortened V by 3 bases and J by 9 bases, and 9 bases separated the two germline ends. This CDR3 has 13 residues. The CDR3 loop is CASSLDRTSPLHF. CDR3 coding DNA: TGTGCCAGCAGCTTGGACAGAACTTCACCCCTCCACTTT.

V gene TRBV5-1 combines with J gene TRBJ2-3, with a possible D match to TRBD1 (5 bases). The length of the CDR3 is 14 residues. The V end was cut by 2 bases, the J end by 0 bases, with 7 bases between. Germline CDR1 is SGHRS and CDR2 is YFSETQ. The DNA of the CDR3 is TGCGCCAGCAGCTTAGACAGCAGCACAGATACGCAGTATTTT. This translates into CASSLDSSTDTQYF.

V gene TRBV7-9 combines with J gene TRBJ2-5; D perhaps matches TRBD1 (6 bases). This CDR3 spans 15 amino acids. V was trimmed by 6 bases and J by 0 bases, leaving 14 bases between them. Germline V gene sequence: CDR1 SEHNR, CDR2 FQNEAQ (reference sequence). The CDR3 DNA sequence: TGTGCCAGCAGTCACATACAGGGAAACCAAGAGACCCAGTACTTC. Translating gives CASSHIQGNQETQYF. The entire variable domain, with the rest obtained from reference TRBV7-9 and TRBJ2-5, is as follows: DTGVSQNPRHKITKRGQNVTFRCDPISEHNRLYWYRQTLGQGPEFLTYFQNEAQLEKSRLLSDRFSAERPKGSFSTLEIQRTEQGDSAMYLCASSHIQGNQETQYFGPGTRLLVL.

The chain joins TRBV7-9 to TRBJ2-1; the match to TRBD1 covers 9 bases. V shed 2 bases and J 12 bases; nucleotides not matched to a gene: 14. Germline loops: CDR1 SEHNR, CDR2 FQNEAQ (reference sequence). CDR3 size: 16 residues. DNA of the CDR3: TGTGCCAGCAGCTTAACCGGGACAGGGAAGTTCCGCTTGCAGTTCTTC. It specifies CASSLTGTGKFRLQFF.

The chain recombines TRBV12-5 with TRBJ1-2, with 8 bases aligning to TRBD1. Per the germline V gene, CDR1 is LGHNT and CDR2 is FRNRAP. V lost 4 bases, J lost 8 bases, and 9 bases stayed unmatched. CDR3 size: 14 residues. The CDR3 DNA reads as TGTGCTAGTGGTTCCCCGACAGGGGAGTGGGGCTACACCTTC. Encoded protein: CASGSPTGEWGYTF.

This clone was recorded a few times. The chain is built from TRBV5-6 and TRBJ2-2; D gene ambiguous. The CDR3 is 17 residues long. The germline V and J ends were trimmed by 4 bases and 3 bases, with 19 bases remaining between them. Germline V gene lookup returns CDR1 SGHDT and CDR2 YYEEEE. CDR3 residues: CASSEPSWYEDTGELFF. CDR3 nucleotides: TGTGCCAGCAGCGAACCTTCATGGTACGAGGACACCGGGGAGCTGTTTTTT.

V and J are TRBV7-2 and TRBJ2-1; 7 nucleotides line up with TRBD2. The CDR3 spans 15 residues. The J segment lost 7 bases and the V segment lost 4 bases, leaving 10 bases of the junction unmatched. The germline V gene encodes CDR1 SGHTA and CDR2 FQGNSA. This chain's CDR3 is CASSSPGGGVNEQFF. The CDR3, as DNA: TGTGCCAGCAGCTCACCGGGGGGAGGGGTTAATGAGCAGTTCTTC. Looking up the rest from reference TRBV7-2 and TRBJ2-1 gives the full variable domain: GAGVSQSPSNKVTEKGKDVELRCDPISGHTALYWYRQSLGQGLEFLIYFQGNSAPDKSGLPSDRFSAERTGGSVSTLTIQRTQQEDSAVYLCASSSPGGGVNEQFFGPGTRLTVL.

This CDR3 reads CASSPNTGDGNTIYF. CDR3 coding DNA: TGTGCCAGCTCACCAAACACAGGGGACGGAAACACCATATATTTT. The rearrangement joins TRBV18 to TRBJ1-3, with 7 bases lining up with TRBD1. V shed 2 bases and J 4 bases; nucleotides not matched to a gene: 5. The CDR3 has 15 residues. Germline V gene sequence: CDR1 KGHSH, CDR2 LQKENI.

The chain recombines TRBV5-6 with TRBJ1-4, with TRBD1 as a possible D gene (6 bases). The CDR3 extends over 14 amino acids. Trimming stripped 2 bases from V and 7 bases from J, with 12 bases between. Germline CDR1 SGHDT, CDR2 YYEEEE. The CDR3 sequence: CASSFTGTPEKLFF. CDR3 nucleotide sequence: TGTGCCAGCAGCTTTACAGGGACACCTGAAAAACTGTTTTTT.

The rearrangement links TRBV4-1 to TRBJ2-7; 9 bases agree with TRBD1. Germline V lookup: CDR1 MGHRA, CDR2 YSYEKL. The V and J ends lost 4 bases and 3 bases, in that order; junction bases with no gene match: 7. The CDR3 extends over 15 amino acids. CDR3 nucleotide sequence: TGCGCCAGCAGCCTCCGGACAGGGGATAACTACGAGCAGTACTTC. Its protein is CASSLRTGDNYEQYF.

The chain recombines TRBV18 with TRBJ1-4, with D possibly being TRBD1 (5 bases). The CDR3 length is 15 residues. CDR1 KGHSH and CDR2 LQKENI come from the germline V gene. Deletions cut 0 bases from V and 3 bases from J, with 8 bases between. For the CDR3, the DNA is TGTGCCAGCTCACCACCAGGAGGGGCTAATGAAAAACTGTTTTTT. This gives the protein CASSPPGGANEKLFF.

The chain has TRBV4-1 and TRBJ1-2; D is possibly TRBD1 (6 bases). There are 15 residues in the CDR3. Per germline, CDR1 MGHRA and CDR2 YSYEKL. The V and J ends lost 0 bases and 4 bases respectively, with 12 bases between them. CDR3 nucleotide sequence: TGCGCCAGCAGCCAAGAGGGGGGGGCCTCCTATGGCTACACCTTC. It encodes CASSQEGGASYGYTF.

This rearrangement joins TRBV5-1 to TRBJ2-7; 10 bases are shared with TRBD2. CDR1 is SGHRS and CDR2 is YFSETQ in the germline V gene. CDR3 length equals 16 residues. Trimming at V came to 1 base and at J to 5 bases, leaving 9 bases not matched to a gene. The CDR3 spells CASSLRTSSGSHEQYF. For the CDR3, the DNA is TGCGCCAGCAGCTTGCGGACCTCTAGCGGGAGCCACGAGCAGTACTTC.

The genes are TRBV19 and TRBJ1-2; 9 bases fit TRBD1. Germline CDR1 is LNHDA and CDR2 is SQIVND (reference sequence). J gave up 4 bases and V 8 bases, and 8 bases lay outside the gene matches. The length of the CDR3 is 14 residues. In nucleotides, the CDR3 is TGTGCCAGTCTCAACCGGGACAGGGCCTATGGCTACACCTTC. This translates into CASLNRDRAYGYTF.

This rearrangement joins TRBV29-1 to TRBJ2-3; 7 bases are shared with TRBD2. There are 14 residues in the CDR3. Germline CDR1 is SQVTM and CDR2 is ANQGSEA. The ends lost 5 bases at V and 0 bases at J; junction bases unmatched: 5. Here the CDR3 reads CSVSSGASTDTQYF. In DNA form, the CDR3 reads TGCAGCGTTTCCAGCGGGGCGAGCACAGATACGCAGTATTTT.

The chain recombines TRBV19 with TRBJ2-3, with 11 nucleotides matching TRBD2. Losses at the gene ends were 7 bases for V and 4 bases for J; bases not matched to a gene: 19. From germline, CDR1 is LNHDA and CDR2 SQIVND (reference sequence). This CDR3 comprises 19 residues. The CDR3 loop is CASKNSRTELAGEADTQYF. CDR3 DNA: TGTGCCAGTAAAAATAGCCGGACCGAACTAGCGGGGGAGGCAGATACGCAGTATTTT.

V usage is TRBV19 and J usage is TRBJ1-5; perhaps TRBD1 as D (6 bases). Trimming pared 10 bases from V and 0 bases from J, leaving 16 bases between. Germline-derived CDR1 and CDR2 are LNHDA and SQIVND (reference sequence). The CDR3 loop spans 15 amino acids. The CDR3 DNA reads as TGTGCCACTATCGACAGGCAATATAGCAATCAGCCCCAGCATTTT. Protein: CATIDRQYSNQPQHF.

The chain uses TRBV9 and TRBJ1-1; possible D gene TRBD1, 5 bases. The ends were cut back, 0 bases at V and 7 bases at J, with 7 bases in the middle. This CDR3 comprises 12 residues. Germline CDR1 and CDR2: SGDLS and YYNGEE. Here the CDR3 DNA reads TGTGCCAGCAGCGTAGGACAGAGTGAAGCTTTCTTT. Protein sequence: CASSVGQSEAFF.

The chain joins TRBV15 to TRBJ2-3, with TRBD2 matching over 8 bases. Losses at the gene ends were 3 bases for V and 0 bases for J; bases not matched to a gene: 2. CDR3 length: 15 residues. CDR1 and CDR2 (germline): LNHNV, YYDKDF (reference sequence). The DNA of the CDR3 is TGTGCCACCAGCAGGCCGGGGGGGAGCACAGATACGCAGTATTTT. Translating gives CATSRPGGSTDTQYF.

The V and J genes are TRBV5-5 and TRBJ1-1, with D uncertain. Trimming cost V 5 bases and J 5 bases, with 19 bases left between them. Germline CDR1 reads SGHKS; CDR2 reads YYEKEE (reference sequence). The CDR3 totals 15 residues. The CDR3 coding sequence is TGTGCCAGCAGTCTTTCCCAGGTGATGTGGACTGAAGCTTTCTTT. Translated, it gives CASSLSQVMWTEAFF. Using reference TRBV5-5 and TRBJ1-1 for the parts outside the CDR3, the full variable domain is DAGVTQSPTHLIKTRGQQVTLRCSPISGHKSVSWYQQVLGQGPQFIFQYYEKEERGRGNFPDRFSARQFPNYSSELNVNALLLGDSALYLCASSLSQVMWTEAFFGQGTRLTVV.

This chain links TRBV6-1 with TRBJ2-7; D may be TRBD1 (5 bases). This CDR3 comprises 13 residues. The V gene's germline CDR1 is MNHNS and CDR2 SASEGT. V was trimmed by 3 bases and J by 3 bases, leaving 9 bases between them. CDR3 in amino acids: CASSDTGYYEQYF. CDR3 bases: TGTGCCAGCAGTGACACAGGTTACTACGAGCAGTACTTC.

This clone has a handful of counts. The chain has TRBV30 and TRBJ1-2, with D tentatively TRBD1 (5 bases). This CDR3 has 14 residues. Trimming cost V 2 bases and J 0 bases, with 10 bases left between them. Germline CDR1 is GTSNPN and CDR2 is SVGIG (reference sequence). CDR3 residues: CAWSWGDSNYGYTF. In DNA, the CDR3 is TGTGCCTGGAGTTGGGGGGATTCTAACTATGGCTACACCTTC.

This rearrangement joins TRBV19 to TRBJ1-5; D perhaps matches TRBD1 (6 bases). Germline V gene sequence: CDR1 LNHDA, CDR2 SQIVND (reference sequence). The CDR3 spans 16 residues. The V end was cut by 5 bases, the J end by 1 base, with 15 bases between. As DNA, the CDR3 is TGTGCCAGTAGTCGCAGGGACATCGTGAGCAATCAGCCCCAGCATTTT. This translates into CASSRRDIVSNQPQHF.

CDR3 residues: CASSLFRQPSNYGYTF. The CDR3 DNA reads as TGTGCCAGCAGCTTGTTTCGACAGCCTTCTAACTATGGCTACACCTTC. The V call is TRBV5-6, the J call TRBJ1-2; tentative D call: TRBD1 (5 bases). V was shortened by 1 base and J by 0 bases, with 13 bases between the two germline ends. The CDR3 is made up of 16 amino acids. Germline V gene sequence: CDR1 SGHDT, CDR2 YYEEEE.

This clone has a handful of counts. V is TRBV5-6 and J is TRBJ1-4; D is unclear. The CDR3 runs 16 residues. Trimming left V 4 bases short and J 4 bases short, with 17 bases between. Germline lookup yields CDR1 SGHDT and CDR2 YYEEEE. In DNA form, the CDR3 reads TGTGCCAGCAGCCCCACCGCCAGCGCGCTTAATGAAAAACTGTTTTTT. This translates into CASSPTASALNEKLFF.

The chain couples TRBV5-4 to TRBJ1-2; TRBD1 matches at 9 bases. J lost 6 bases, V lost 4 bases, and 7 bases had no gene match. The germline V gene encodes CDR1 SGHNT and CDR2 YYREEE (reference sequence). The CDR3 is 14 amino acids. CDR3 sequence: CASSETGGADGYTF. The CDR3 bases are TGTGCCAGCAGCGAAACAGGGGGCGCTGATGGCTACACCTTC.

This clone was seen only a few times. The genes are TRBV28 and TRBJ1-2; D gene uncertain. The CDR3 is 11 residues long. Germline CDR1 is MDHEN and CDR2 is SYDVKM. Deletions cut 4 bases from V and 5 bases from J, with 5 bases between. The CDR3 DNA reads TGTGCCAGCAGTTGGGCATATGGCTACACCTTC. It codes for CASSWAYGYTF.